This TCR beta chain is from a study of cytotoxic CD8 clonotypes in ibrutinib-treated CLL. Study as a whole: The cohort had some 10 relapsed/refractory and some 16 treatment-naive patients, some 18 IGHV unmutated. Findings and caveats of the study: Clonality climbed at ibrutinib response, then dropped toward baseline at progression. Exceeding age-matched healthy donors, baseline clonality also tracked the counts of circulating CD8+ T cells.

This clone came up once. Its matching antigen is unknown. The CDR3 has 16 residues. TCRdb's table, derived via immunoSEQ multiplex PCR, lists solely in-frame clones and lacks some. Of some 150,000 clones detected, 79% appear once; the ten largest clones hold roughly 13%. This sample comprised PBMCs, obtained after 12 months of ibrutinib treatment. The chain employs TRBV21-1 and TRBJ2-7; the table's D call, TRBD1, was not checked against the DNA. TRBV21-1 has pseudogene status. This receptor was taken from a human donor with chronic lymphocytic leukemia. DNA of the CDR3: TGTGCCAGCAGCGTAACCTCAAGCAGGGTCCTCTACGAGCAGTACTTC. Its protein is CASSVTSSRVLYEQYF.